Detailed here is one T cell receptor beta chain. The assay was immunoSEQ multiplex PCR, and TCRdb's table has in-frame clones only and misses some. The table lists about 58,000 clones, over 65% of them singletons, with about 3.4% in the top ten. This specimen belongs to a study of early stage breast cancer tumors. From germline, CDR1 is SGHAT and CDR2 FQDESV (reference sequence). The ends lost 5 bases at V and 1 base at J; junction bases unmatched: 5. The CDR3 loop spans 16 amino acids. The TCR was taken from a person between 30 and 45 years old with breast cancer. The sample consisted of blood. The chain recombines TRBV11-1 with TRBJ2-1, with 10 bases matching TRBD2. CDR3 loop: CASSPWTSGSYNEQFF. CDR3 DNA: TGTGCCAGCAGCCCGTGGACTAGCGGATCCTACAATGAGCAGTTCTTC.